A selection of T cell receptor beta chains follows, all from one sample in a study of blood T cell repertoires in COVID-19. Sequencing was performed with immunoSEQ multiplex PCR; in TCRdb, only in-frame clones are kept and a portion is missing. The data hold about 400,000 clones, with 88% observed a single time. What was sequenced was PBMCs or T cells enriched from blood (not recorded which). These receptors were taken from a woman in her forties with acute COVID-19. CDR3s include the opening cysteine and the closing phenylalanine or tryptophan.

j_call v_call cdr3_aa
TRBJ1-3 TRBV28 CASSLRMYRQGGNTIYF
TRBJ2-7 TRBV25-1 CASRDDRGSSYEQYF
TRBJ1-5 TRBV7-6 CASSLGQEIGQPQHF
TRBJ1-6 TRBV10-3 CAISENGRGDSPLHF
TRBJ1-6 TRBV28 CASSSPDRDSPLHF
TRBJ1-4 TRBV3-1/TRBV3-2 CASSGGGSGGKLFF
TRBJ2-3 TRBV5-1 CASREPGESTDTQYF
TRBJ2-7 TRBV5-4 CASSLRGAEEQYF
TRBJ1-2 TRBV6-5 CASSKPGTDNYGYTF
TRBJ1-2 TRBV24-1 CATSDPDKNGYTF
TRBJ2-5 TRBV15 CATSRPGLAKETQYF
TRBJ1-5 TRBV19 CASESESRGYQPQHF
TRBJ2-7 TRBV5-8 CASRSGLAAEQYF
TRBJ1-5 TRBV30 CAWRGRGNQPQHF
TRBJ2-1 TRBV6-1 CASSESIGLGRYNEQFF
TRBJ1-4 TRBV30 CAWSVRGVNEKLFF
TRBJ2-5 TRBV24-1 CATSESIWQNQETQYF
TRBJ1-1 TRBV14 CASSVQGLNTEAFF
TRBJ2-1 TRBV2 CASSVGLAGGENEQFF
TRBJ2-7 TRBV5-4 CASSAELAGVYEQYF
TRBJ1-2 TRBV6-5 CASSTTGQGYTF
TRBJ1-5 TRBV5-8 CASKQGHQPQHF
TRBJ2-7 TRBV5-1 CASSPSGADREQYF
TRBJ1-1 TRBV5-1 CASSWGAGGTEAFF
TRBJ1-2 TRBV3-1/TRBV3-2 CASSQGAGNYGYTF
TRBJ2-7 TRBV25-1 CASSRGSYEQYF
TRBJ2-3 TRBV19 CASSPNREDTQYF
TRBJ2-2 TRBV5-4 CATGRGPSNTGELFF
TRBJ1-1 TRBV9 CASSVATLNTEAFF
TRBJ2-2 TRBV19 CASDRNTGELFF
TRBJ1-6 TRBV2 CASSVRLTIGVSPLHF
TRBJ1-1 TRBV5-4 CASSPNPDRVYEAFF
TRBJ1-1 TRBV5-4 CASSLDLSGTEAFF
TRBJ1-3 TRBV30 CAWRDARTGGGTIYF
TRBJ1-1 TRBV7-9 CASSAQGQTGEAFF
TRBJ2-2 TRBV19 CASSILGLSTTGELFF
TRBJ1-4 TRBV19 CASSPLDRGDGEKLFF
TRBJ1-4 TRBV4-1 CASSHPTAQGTNEKLFF